The 32 T cell receptor beta chains listed next were all sequenced from one sample in a study of response to subunit inactivated influenza vaccine (dated by TCRdb to the late 2010s). Libraries came from RT-PCR. Data came from an Illumina HiSeq 2500. TCRdb reworked the public reads: Q25 trimming with fastp, MiXCR clone assembly, productive beta chains retained. Identical CDR3 protein sequences are pooled into one entry, listed with their most common genes and DNA. Within this sample are approximately 500,000 distinct CDR3 sequences, with around a quarter of them counted one time only. Around 2.8% of the sample lies in the top ten. The same sample was also used in a study of T cells expressing NK-cell markers. That second publication adds: The TCR beta cDNA libraries were made using 5'RACE template switching, a step that added both a universal primer site and unique molecular identifiers.

Sequencing used CD4+ T cells sorted from PBMCs, obtained 12 days after vaccination. These receptors originate from a man between 45 and 60 years old who received an inactivated influenza vaccine. Donor details come from another sample of the same person, matched by shared clones.

The V call is TRBV24-1, the J call TRBJ2-5; 11 nucleotides align to TRBD2. Germline V gene sequence: CDR1 KGHDR, CDR2 SFDVKD. This CDR3 comprises 16 residues. Trimming at V came to 1 base and at J to 4 bases, leaving 4 bases not matched to a gene. CDR3 coding DNA: TGTGCCACCAGTGATTTTAGCGGGAGGGGGTCAGAGACCCAGTACTTC. It encodes CATSDFSGRGSETQYF.

The chain couples TRBV20-1 to TRBJ2-5, with 8 positions matching TRBD2. V lost 4 bases to trimming and J lost 2 bases; unmatched junction nucleotides: 3. CDR3 size: 13 residues. Germline V gene sequence: CDR1 DFQATT, CDR2 SNEGSKA (reference sequence). CDR3 DNA sequence: TGCAGTGCTACGGGGGGGAATCAAGAGACCCAGTACTTC. The encoded protein is CSATGGNQETQYF.

The V and J genes are TRBV3-1 and TRBJ2-3; D is unclear. Trimming stripped 3 bases from V and 2 bases from J, with 12 bases between. Germline V gives CDR1 LGHDT, CDR2 YNNKEL (reference sequence). The CDR3 extends over 15 amino acids. This CDR3 is CASSQAITVTDTQYF. The DNA for the CDR3 is TGTGCCAGCAGCCAGGCCATCACTGTCACAGATACGCAGTATTTT.

This chain uses TRBV11-2 with TRBJ2-1, with D perhaps matching TRBD2 (5 bases). Germline-derived CDR1 and CDR2 are SGHAT and FQNNGV. Trimming removed 5 bases at V and 4 bases at J, with 9 bases between. The CDR3 is 13 residues long. The DNA of the CDR3 is TGTGCCAGCAGCCAAAGGGAGTACAATGAGCAGTTCTTC. Its translation is CASSQREYNEQFF.

V gene TRBV6-6 combines with J gene TRBJ2-7; 10 bases match TRBD2. The CDR3 is 13 amino acids. Germline V gene lookup returns CDR1 MNHNY and CDR2 SVGAGI (reference sequence). V shed 5 bases and J 6 bases; nucleotides not matched to a gene: 4. CDR3 nucleotide sequence: TGTGCCAGCAGTCATCTAGCGGGGGTCGAGCAGTACTTC. Translation: CASSHLAGVEQYF.

The genes are TRBV19 and TRBJ1-1; TRBD1 is a possible D gene (5 bases). This CDR3 contains 17 residues. Germline V gene lookup returns CDR1 LNHDA and CDR2 SQIVND (reference sequence). V lost 5 bases and J lost 4, with 23 bases in between. As DNA, the CDR3 is TGTGCCAGTAGTCATGGATGGGACGTAAAACGGGGCACTGAAGCTTTCTTT. It codes for CASSHGWDVKRGTEAFF.

The J gene is TRBJ1-2, the V gene TRBV29-1; D unresolved. The germline V and J ends were trimmed by 2 bases and 7 bases, with 14 bases remaining between them. Germline V CDR1 and CDR2: SQVTM, ANQGSEA. The CDR3 is 13 amino acids. The CDR3 DNA is TGCAGCGTTGAAACGGCGGGGATCGGTGGCTACACCTTC. It codes for CSVETAGIGGYTF.

This clonotype has only a few counts. V and J are TRBV19 and TRBJ2-2; 9 bases align to TRBD1. Germline V gene data show CDR1 as LNHDA and CDR2 as SQIVND (reference sequence). The CDR3 loop spans 15 amino acids. After removal of 7 bases from V and 4 bases from J, the junction contained 7 bases not matched to a gene. In nucleotides, the CDR3 is TGTGCCAGTACCCTTACAGGGGGCAGCACCGGGGAGCTGTTTTTT. Translated, it gives CASTLTGGSTGELFF.

This clonotype showed up just a few times. The genes are TRBV11-1 and TRBJ1-1, with 7 bases aligning to TRBD1. The length of the CDR3 is 18 residues. Per the germline V gene, CDR1 is SGHAT and CDR2 is FQDESV (reference sequence). Trimming at V came to 3 bases and at J to 0 bases, leaving 13 bases not matched to a gene. For the CDR3, the DNA is TGTGCCAGCAGCTTTCAGGGACAGCGCCGGGCTTTGAACACTGAAGCTTTCTTT. This codes for CASSFQGQRRALNTEAFF.

This clonotype was seen a handful of times. This chain links TRBV7-9 with TRBJ2-3; D gene unclear. V was clipped by 5 bases and J by 6 bases, with 12 bases between them. In germline, CDR1 is SEHNR, CDR2 FQNEAQ (reference sequence). CDR3 size: 13 residues. The CDR3 coding sequence is TGTGCCAGCAGCCAACGGACGCCGGATACGCAGTATTTT. It codes for CASSQRTPDTQYF.

The chain couples TRBV12-3 or TRBV12-4 to TRBJ1-3; D is undetermined. This CDR3 spans 15 amino acids. Trimming took 5 bases from V and 0 from J, leaving 11 bases between them. The CDR3 protein is CASSQTGSSGNTIYF. DNA of the CDR3: TGTGCCAGCAGTCAGACGGGGAGCTCTGGAAACACCATATATTTT.

This clonotype has just a few counts. The genes are TRBV10-3 and TRBJ1-1, with 9 bases fitting TRBD1. Trimming took 3 bases from V and 4 from J; bases not matched to a gene: 9. The CDR3 has 16 residues. Germline CDR1 and CDR2: ENHRY and SYGVKD. The CDR3 nucleotides are TGTGCCATCAGTGACCCGGGACAGGGAATGATCACTGAAGCTTTCTTT. Translating gives CAISDPGQGMITEAFF.

Comments on this clonotype: The CDR3 end shows no conserved phenylalanine or tryptophan, and so a read error is likely. J is TRBJ2-7 and V is TRBV7-8; perhaps D is TRBD1 or TRBD2 (5 bases each). There are 15 residues in the CDR3. In germline, CDR1 is SGHVS, CDR2 FQNEAQ. V was pared by 7 bases and J by 4 bases, with 20 bases between. The CDR3 sequence is CASTTQRGRIYEQYL. For the CDR3, the DNA is TGTGCCAGCACCACCCAAAGGGGACGGATATACGAGCAGTACCTC.

The V gene is TRBV4-2, the J gene TRBJ2-1, with 7 bases that match TRBD2. Unmatched junction bases numbered 5, after V lost 1 base and J lost 2 bases. The CDR3 totals 16 residues. Germline V gene data show CDR1 as LGHNA and CDR2 as YNFKEQ. The CDR3 is CASSQAGLGAYNEQFF. The CDR3, as DNA: TGTGCCAGCAGCCAAGCCGGACTAGGAGCCTACAATGAGCAGTTCTTC.

The rearrangement joins TRBV4-1 to TRBJ2-3, with TRBD1 matching over 11 bases. The germline V gene has CDR1 MGHRA and CDR2 YSYEKL. The CDR3 is 16 residues long. V dropped 3 bases and J dropped 1; count of bases not matched to a gene: 3. CDR3 nucleotides: TGCGCCAGCAGCCAGGGGACAGGGGGAGGCACAGATACGCAGTATTTT. Translated, it gives CASSQGTGGGTDTQYF.

This clonotype was seen a handful of times. The rearrangement links TRBV7-9 to TRBJ2-2; D remains ambiguous. Germline V gives CDR1 SEHNR, CDR2 FQNEAQ (reference sequence). Trimming removed 1 base from V and 5 bases from J, with 5 bases in between. The CDR3 is 13 amino acids. The chain's CDR3 is CASSLEDTGELFF. The CDR3 nucleotides are TGTGCCAGCAGCTTAGAAGATACCGGGGAGCTGTTTTTT.

The rearrangement joins TRBV7-2 to TRBJ1-1, with D possibly being TRBD1 (6 bases). The CDR3 has 14 amino acids. Per germline, CDR1 SGHTA and CDR2 FQGNSA. V was trimmed by 0 bases and J by 6 bases, leaving 11 bases between them. The CDR3 is CASSLARGSAEAFF. The DNA of the CDR3 is TGTGCCAGCAGCTTAGCCAGGGGTAGCGCTGAAGCTTTCTTT.

This clonotype was observed a handful of times. This chain uses TRBV7-2 with TRBJ2-7; weak D call: TRBD2 (7 bases). Trimming left V 0 bases short and J 3 bases short, with 12 bases between. Germline V gene data show CDR1 as SGHTA and CDR2 as FQGNSA. CDR3 length: 15 residues. The CDR3: CASSLAGGPVYEQYF. CDR3 coding DNA: TGTGCCAGCAGCTTAGCGGGGGGGCCAGTCTACGAGCAGTACTTC.

This clonotype was seen many times. This chain uses TRBV20-1 with TRBJ2-1; 8 nucleotides agree with TRBD2. Germline assignment: CDR1 DFQATT and CDR2 SNEGSKA (reference sequence). J gave up 6 bases and V 6 bases, and 10 bases lay outside the gene matches. This CDR3 comprises 14 residues. The CDR3 reads CSALSGTLSNEQFF. CDR3 nucleotide sequence: TGCAGTGCCCTTAGCGGGACCCTATCCAATGAGCAGTTCTTC.

There are a few counts of this clonotype. V usage is TRBV6-5 and J usage is TRBJ1-2, with D perhaps matching TRBD1 (5 bases). With 1 base removed from V and 1 base from J, the gap between germline ends came to 10 bases. The CDR3 has 15 residues. Germline lookup yields CDR1 MNHEY and CDR2 SVGAGI. The CDR3 here is CASSYYTGDNYGYTF. The CDR3 DNA sequence: TGTGCCAGCAGTTACTACACAGGAGATAACTATGGCTACACCTTC.

The chain has TRBV7-9 and TRBJ1-2; possibly TRBD1 for D (5 bases). The CDR3 is 14 amino acids. With 5 bases removed from V and 7 bases from J, the gap between germline ends came to 17 bases. In germline, CDR1 is SEHNR, CDR2 FQNEAQ (reference sequence). The DNA of the CDR3 is TGTGCCAGCAGCCTAGACGAGAGGGGCGGTGGCTACACCTTC. Translation: CASSLDERGGGYTF. Full variable domain (missing parts from reference TRBV7-9 and TRBJ1-2): DTGVSQNPRHKITKRGQNVTFRCDPISEHNRLYWYRQTLGQGPEFLTYFQNEAQLEKSRLLSDRFSAERPKGSFSTLEIQRTEQGDSAMYLCASSLDERGGGYTFGSGTRLTVV.

This clonotype occurred a few times. The V gene is TRBV7-2, the J gene TRBJ1-5, with D possibly TRBD1 on 5 matching bases. The CDR3 contains 16 residues. The V end lost 2 bases, the J end lost 4 bases, and 15 bases lay between the germline ends. The V gene's germline CDR1 is SGHTA and CDR2 FQGNSA. CDR3 nucleotide sequence: TGTGCCAGCAGCTTATTGAGCACAGGAACTAATCAGCCCCAGCATTTT. It translates to CASSLLSTGTNQPQHF.

The chain employs TRBV3-1 and TRBJ2-1; D not certain. CDR1 is LGHDT and CDR2 is YNNKEL in the germline V gene (reference sequence). The CDR3 has 12 residues. Trimming stripped 8 bases from V and 0 bases from J, with 5 bases between. CDR3 residues: CASVSSYNEQFF. The DNA of the CDR3 is TGTGCCAGCGTCAGCTCCTACAATGAGCAGTTCTTC.

V usage is TRBV12-3 or TRBV12-4 and J usage is TRBJ1-6; weak D call: TRBD1 (5 bases). V was clipped by 8 bases and J by 8 bases, with 10 bases between them. This CDR3 is built from 12 residues. The DNA of the CDR3 is TGTGCCAGCGGGGACGGCCATTCACCCCTCCACTTT. Residues: CASGDGHSPLHF.

There are many counts of this clonotype. The chain joins TRBV6-2 or TRBV6-3 to TRBJ2-5; 11 bases are a match to TRBD2. The J segment lost 4 bases and the V segment lost 2 bases, leaving 0 bases of the junction unmatched. Germline-derived CDR1 and CDR2 are MNHEY and SVGEGT. There are 14 residues in the CDR3. In DNA, the CDR3 is TGTGCCAGCAGTTACCTAGCGGGAGGAGAGACCCAGTACTTC. Translation gives CASSYLAGGETQYF.

The chain couples TRBV29-1 to TRBJ2-3; TRBD1 agrees at 7 bases. This CDR3 comprises 16 residues. Germline V gene lookup returns CDR1 SQVTM and CDR2 ANQGSEA. Trimming took 7 bases from V and 8 from J; bases not matched to a gene: 21. The DNA of the CDR3 is TGCAGCGCCTCCCCGGTGGGGGACAGTATAGTCGTTACGCAGTATTTT. It translates to CSASPVGDSIVVTQYF.

The J gene is TRBJ1-1, the V gene TRBV20-1; no clear D gene. The V end was cut by 6 bases, the J end by 1 base, with 9 bases between. CDR3 size: 12 residues. The V gene's germline CDR1 is DFQATT and CDR2 SNEGSKA (reference sequence). The CDR3 DNA follows: TGCAGTGCCCTCCATCAGAACACTGAAGCTTTCTTT. The encoded protein is CSALHQNTEAFF.

The J gene is TRBJ1-1, the V gene TRBV5-6; possible D gene TRBD1, 5 bases. CDR1 is SGHDT and CDR2 is YYEEEE in the germline V gene. The CDR3 contains 16 residues. V lost 3 bases, J lost 0 bases, and 15 bases lay in between. The CDR3, as DNA: TGTGCCAGCAGCTGGGGCTCCGGGACTTTGAACACTGAAGCTTTCTTT. Encoded protein: CASSWGSGTLNTEAFF.

The chain combines TRBV4-2 with TRBJ1-2; no firm D call. The CDR3 loop spans 16 amino acids. V lost 0 bases and J lost 4, with 15 bases in between. Germline CDR1 and CDR2: LGHNA and YNFKEQ. The CDR3 region has the DNA TGTGCCAGCAGCCAAGATGAAGGCAGAGGATTCTATGGCTACACCTTC. Translated, it gives CASSQDEGRGFYGYTF.

V and J are TRBV7-2 and TRBJ2-1; D unresolved. Germline CDR1 is SGHTA and CDR2 is FQGNSA. V dropped 1 base and J dropped 8 bases, with 9 bases sitting between them. This CDR3 region has 13 residues. CDR3 amino acids: CASSLVRQDEQFF. DNA of the CDR3: TGTGCCAGCAGCTTAGTTAGGCAGGATGAGCAGTTCTTC.

This clonotype was counted many times. This chain connects TRBV14 to TRBJ2-1, with 13 bases fitting TRBD2. Germline lookup yields CDR1 SGHDN and CDR2 FVKESK. The CDR3 is 20 residues long. Trimming took 2 bases from V and 0 from J; bases not matched to a gene: 10. The CDR3 DNA reads as TGTGCCAGCAGCCAAATAAGACTAGCGGGAGGCCCGAGCTCCTACAATGAGCAGTTCTTC. This sequence encodes CASSQIRLAGGPSSYNEQFF.

This clonotype showed up just a few times. The chain carries TRBV18 and TRBJ2-1, with 9 bases aligning to TRBD2. The CDR3 is 18 amino acids. Germline assignment: CDR1 KGHSH and CDR2 LQKENI. V was pared by 0 bases and J by 6 bases, with 12 bases of the junction left unmatched. CDR3 nucleotides: TGTGCCAGCTCACCACCGGGGGTAGCGGGAGTCATGGCCAATGAGCAGTTCTTC. The encoded protein is CASSPPGVAGVMANEQFF.